These T cell receptor beta chains were read from a single sample in a study of shared clonotypes between healthy human individuals. Produced via immunoSEQ multiplex PCR; TCRdb's table is partial and in-frame only. Among 2 million to 3 million clones listed, approximately 90% were seen once. The sequenced sample was naive CD4+ T cells sorted from blood. The receptors derive from a man between 18 and 29 years old in good health. Both conserved end residues are part of each CDR3. Rows may omit the clone size; those that give it use once, few, many or a size class.

clone size,J gene,V gene,CDR3 protein
NA,TRBJ2-2,TRBV10-3,CAISPRDRRNTGELFF
NA,TRBJ1-4,TRBV15,CATSSQLVRGEKLFF
once,TRBJ2-7,TRBV5-8,CASSIQWGQSHYF
NA,TRBJ1-1,TRBV18,CASSPLTGDTEAFF
NA,TRBJ1-1,TRBV5-1,CASSPTFVGAGTEAFF
NA,TRBJ1-5,TRBV21-1,CASSKALIIRDRGTQPQHF
NA,TRBJ2-1,TRBV25-1,CASGLQGAIINEQFF
NA,TRBJ1-5,TRBV15,CATSTLDIGQPQHF
NA,TRBJ2-7,TRBV10-2,CASSESLGVYEQYF
few,TRBJ1-2,TRBV30,CAWSVLATSGYTF
NA,TRBJ2-3,TRBV5-1,CASSLGLAESTDTQYF
NA,TRBJ2-3,TRBV5-1,CASSPGASTDTQYF
NA,TRBJ2-5,TRBV7-2,CASSFYVDAQETQYF
once,TRBJ1-2,TRBV11-2,CASSLDRTGGPRLNYGYTF
once,TRBJ1-2,TRBV11-2,CASSLAGYGYTF
NA,TRBJ1-2,TRBV6-1,CASSEGLSGTGYGYTF
NA,TRBJ2-5,TRBV10-3,CAISELAGGREQYF
NA,TRBJ2-1,TRBV5-1,CASSFGGREWDEQFF
NA,TRBJ1-4,TRBV27,CASSRDRVASTNEKLFF
once,NA,TRBV4-2,CASSQDPDRGGEQYF
NA,TRBJ1-2,TRBV18,CASSPPRDNYGYTF
NA,TRBJ2-5,TRBV7-7,CASSLLAGSLGETQYF
once,TRBJ2-5,TRBV7-9,CASSYTVIQETQYF
once,TRBJ2-5,TRBV6-1,CASSAGRLQETQYF
NA,TRBJ2-7,TRBV6-5,CASSYRSSYEQYF
NA,TRBJ2-7,TRBV11-2,CASAFPGTYEQYF
NA,TRBJ2-1,TRBV2,CASSENEQFF
NA,TRBJ1-5,TRBV19,CASRGTGLSNQPQHF
NA,TRBJ2-7,TRBV11-2,CASSLVGNEQYF
few,TRBJ2-3,TRBV5-1,CASSSGTHTDTQYF
NA,TRBJ2-4,TRBV6-5,CASSSGGRTGNIQYF
NA,TRBJ2-5,TRBV27,CASRHLAAQETQYF
NA,TRBJ2-3,TRBV7-3,CASSPGLAGGTQYF
NA,TRBJ2-5,TRBV29-1,CSVEDGGATQYF
NA,TRBJ2-3,TRBV7-9,CASSRVENTDTQYF
NA,TRBJ2-1,TRBV15,CATSRDSGTSSSYNEQFF
NA,TRBJ2-1,TRBV10-3,CAISPDRGAYNEQFF
NA,TRBJ2-5,TRBV10-3,CAIRPSNGRTQETQYF
NA,TRBJ2-5,TRBV10-2,CASSEGARGETQYF
once,TRBJ1-2,TRBV28,CASRHSSNYGYTF
NA,TRBJ2-7,TRBV19,CASSTGQAYSYEQYF
NA,TRBJ2-7,TRBV6-1,CASSELAGGPYEQYF
NA,TRBJ2-2,TRBV15,CATSRIQSAGELFF
NA,TRBJ1-5,TRBV19,CASKESGALNQPQHF
NA,TRBJ2-3,TRBV5-1,CASRLGPSTDTQYF
NA,TRBJ1-1,TRBV6-1,CASSESRNTEAFF
NA,TRBJ1-2,TRBV7-8,CASSPAVLAGLRVNGYTF
NA,TRBJ1-2,TRBV25-1,CASSGARFGYTF
NA,TRBJ2-7,TRBV9,CASSAEHSSYEQYF
once,TRBJ2-3,TRBV6-6,CASSYSSGAGTDTQYF
NA,TRBJ1-6,TRBV5-8,CASSLEGQVNSPLHF
once,TRBJ2-5,TRBV5-1,CASSELSTGIGETQYF
NA,TRBJ2-3,TRBV5-5,CASSLIGGDTQYF
NA,TRBJ1-6,TRBV10-3,CAISESKGRGVPLHF
once,TRBJ1-5,TRBV2,CASSADSEGTQPQHF
NA,TRBJ2-3,TRBV7-2,CASSLEGWDMDTQYF
NA,TRBJ2-2,TRBV7-9,CASSRPGTANTGELFF